This T cell receptor beta chain was sequenced in a study of T cell clonotyping in hematopoietic cell transplantation. Background on the study: Cytoreduction preceded collection of pretransplant recipient samples. Findings and limits, study-wide: After transplant, recipient diversity fell while pathologically expanded clonotypes grew through day 180. Without cell sorting, CD4 versus CD8 contributions remain unresolved.

A note on this clone: The antigen remains unidentified.

Germline V gene lookup returns CDR1 WSHSY and CDR2 SAAADI. V lost 4 bases to trimming and J lost 2 bases, with 8 bases between them. The CDR3 runs 13 residues. Indicated time point: recipient sample about 28 days before transplant, after cytoreduction. Samples: about 28 days before transplant, then days 30, 100 and 180 after. Sequenced by immunoSEQ multiplex PCR; TCRdb stores in-frame clones only, minus some. The repertoire includes about 10,000 clones, around 86% of them detected once, and about 15% sits in the top ten. The receptor was derived from a woman aged 50 to 60 with chronic myeloid leukemia. Some clones in this sample may be carry-over from other donors' samples. The chain uses TRBV10-2 and TRBJ1-1; D not resolved. Sequenced here: peripheral blood mononuclear cells, sampled before stem cell transplant. CDR3 DNA: TGCGCCAGCAGTGCCCAGACAAACACTGAAGCTTTCTTT. Protein: CASSAQTNTEAFF.